Below are 17 T cell receptor beta chains sequenced from a single sample in a study of blood T cells in healthy people across ages. The use of a sample-barcoded 5' primer and a J-beta primer mix characterized a second PCR of roughly 7 to 12 cycles. TCRdb re-derived calls from the 5' RACE reads in MiXCR, one entry per CDR3 protein. The sample shows about 1,600,000 distinct CDR3 sequences, 40% to 50% of them seen only once. Sequencing was performed on blood. These receptors were obtained from a woman under 30 in good health.

Comments on this clonotype: At one end the junction does not follow the germline gene, possibly because of a read error. The chain joins TRBV30 to TRBJ1-1; TRBD1 matches at 7 bases. In germline, CDR1 is GTSNPN, CDR2 SVGIG (reference sequence). The CDR3 has 11 amino acids. Here the CDR3 DNA reads TGCCCTTACAGGGGGAACACTGAAGCTTTCTTT. Translated, it gives CPYRGNTEAFF.

This clonotype came up a few times. The chain employs TRBV12-3 or TRBV12-4 and TRBJ2-7, with D perhaps TRBD1 or TRBD2 (5 bases each). The CDR3 is made up of 13 amino acids. V shed 4 bases and J shed 7 bases, with 14 bases lying between them. CDR3 sequence: CASSSGTYNEQYF. CDR3 DNA: TGTGCCAGCAGTTCCGGGACCTACAATGAGCAGTACTTC.

This clonotype was seen a handful of times. The rearrangement uses TRBV20-1 and TRBJ1-5, with a tentative D call TRBD1 (5 bases). The CDR3 consists of 13 residues. Germline V gene data show CDR1 as DFQATT and CDR2 as SNEGSKA (reference sequence). The V end lost 5 bases, the J end lost 3 bases, and 11 bases lay between the germline ends. CDR3 in amino acids: CSAPMGVNQPQHF. The CDR3 nucleotides are TGCAGTGCTCCCATGGGGGTCAATCAGCCCCAGCATTTT.

The chain carries TRBV7-2 and TRBJ1-1; D uncertain. The V gene lost 1 base and the J gene lost 1 base, with 10 bases spanning the gap. The CDR3 consists of 15 residues. CDR1 and CDR2 from the germline V gene are SGHTA and FQGNSA. In nucleotides, the CDR3 is TGTGCCAGCAGCTTAGGGGTGTCCTCGAACACTGAAGCTTTCTTT. It codes for CASSLGVSSNTEAFF.

The genes are TRBV21-1 and TRBJ1-4. TRBV21-1 is classified as a pseudogene. The CDR3 consists of 15 residues. For the CDR3, the DNA is TGTGCCAGCAGCAAAGGACCTGCAACTAATGAAAAACTGTTTTTT. Translating gives CASSKGPATNEKLFF.

In nucleotides, the CDR3 is TGTGCCAGCAAACTGACAGGGATAGCTTTCTTT. Amino acids: CASKLTGIAFF. The rearrangement links TRBV12-3 or TRBV12-4 to TRBJ1-1; 7 nucleotides agree with TRBD1. J gave up 10 bases and V 7 bases, and 6 bases lay outside the gene matches. The CDR3 is 11 residues long.

The genes are TRBV11-2 and TRBJ2-1; TRBD2 agrees at 8 bases. Germline lookup yields CDR1 SGHAT and CDR2 FQNNGV. Trimming took 0 bases from V and 8 from J; bases not matched to a gene: 9. The CDR3 consists of 16 residues. In nucleotides, the CDR3 is TGTGCCAGCAGCTTAGAAGTGGGACTAGTGAAATATGAGCAGTTCTTC. Its translation is CASSLEVGLVKYEQFF.

V and J are TRBV5-6 and TRBJ2-3; D is ambiguous. V lost 0 bases, J lost 6 bases, and 20 bases lay in between. The CDR3 length is 17 residues. Germline loops: CDR1 SGHDT, CDR2 YYEEEE. The CDR3 coding sequence is TGTGCCAGCAGCTTGGCTGGGTCCCAAGCCGCATATGATACGCAGTATTTT. Its protein is CASSLAGSQAAYDTQYF.

This clonotype occurred a few times. The chain links TRBV4-1 to TRBJ1-2; no reliable D call. Germline loops: CDR1 MGHRA, CDR2 YSYEKL. The CDR3 is 14 amino acids. With 2 bases removed from V and 6 bases from J, the gap between germline ends came to 13 bases. The CDR3 DNA reads as TGCGCCAGCAGCCAAACCGGGAGCTATGATGGCTACACCTTC. This codes for CASSQTGSYDGYTF.

In its sample, this clonotype was seen a few times. The CDR3 nucleotides are TGTGCCAGCAGCCAAGATGAACAGCTCTACGAGCAGTACTTC. This sequence encodes CASSQDEQLYEQYF. The rearrangement joins TRBV14 to TRBJ2-7; D is unclear. Trimming cost V 0 bases and J 3 bases, with 9 bases left between them. CDR3 length: 14 amino acids. Germline V gene data show CDR1 as SGHDN and CDR2 as FVKESK.

The chain is built from TRBV6-1 and TRBJ1-5, with D perhaps TRBD1 (6 bases). The ends were cut back, 4 bases at V and 9 bases at J, with 19 bases in the middle. Germline lookup yields CDR1 MNHNS and CDR2 SASEGT. This CDR3 has 15 amino acids. CDR3 DNA: TGTGCCAGCAGTGGTTACGGACAGACCTTTTGGCCCCAGCATTTT. It specifies CASSGYGQTFWPQHF.

This clonotype was counted only a few times. The chain links TRBV20-1 to TRBJ1-1; 7 nucleotides line up with TRBD1. Germline V gene lookup returns CDR1 DFQATT and CDR2 SNEGSKA (reference sequence). V gave up 0 bases and J gave up 1 base; unmatched junction bases: 5. This CDR3 is 15 amino acids long. The CDR3 loop reads CSAREEGASNTEAFF. The CDR3 DNA reads TGCAGTGCTAGAGAGGAGGGGGCCTCGAACACTGAAGCTTTCTTT.

This clonotype was picked up many times. The chain carries TRBV13 and TRBJ2-1; 13 bases are a match to TRBD2. The V gene end was trimmed by 5 bases and the J gene end by 0 bases; junction bases not matched to a gene: 7. CDR3 length: 18 residues. Germline V gene data show CDR1 as PRHDT and CDR2 as FYEKMQ (reference sequence). CDR3 residues: CASSGILAGGDSYNEQFF. The CDR3 region has the DNA TGTGCCAGCAGCGGAATACTAGCGGGAGGGGACTCCTACAATGAGCAGTTCTTC.

This clonotype was seen more than once but under ten times. The chain couples TRBV3-1 to TRBJ2-6, with 8 bases lining up with TRBD2. V dropped 3 bases and J dropped 0; count of bases not matched to a gene: 13. CDR3 length: 20 residues. The germline V gene encodes CDR1 LGHDT and CDR2 YNNKEL (reference sequence). The chain's CDR3 is CASSHVLAGLSSSGANVLTF. CDR3 DNA: TGTGCCAGCAGCCATGTTCTAGCGGGCCTTTCGAGCTCTGGGGCCAACGTCCTGACTTTC. Filled out from reference TRBV3-1 and TRBJ2-6, the complete variable domain reads DTAVSQTPKYLVTQMGNDKSIKCEQNLGHDTMYWYKQDSKKFLKIMFSYNNKELIINETVPNRFSPKSPDKAHLNLHINSLELGDSAVYFCASSHVLAGLSSSGANVLTFGAGSRLTVL.

This clonotype was counted a few times. This chain links TRBV4-2 with TRBJ2-7, with TRBD2 identical over 15 bases. This CDR3 has 18 amino acids. V was pared by 2 bases and J by 2 bases, with 7 bases of the junction left unmatched. The germline V gene has CDR1 LGHNA and CDR2 YNFKEQ. The CDR3 region is CASSQSRTSGRATYEQYF. In DNA, the CDR3 is TGTGCCAGCAGCCAATCGAGGACTAGCGGGAGGGCCACCTACGAGCAGTACTTC.

The genes are TRBV19 and TRBJ2-7, with D possibly called TRBD1 or TRBD2 (5 bases each). CDR3 length: 15 amino acids. Germline V gene sequence: CDR1 LNHDA, CDR2 SQIVND (reference sequence). Trimming removed 6 bases at V and 0 bases at J, with 15 bases between. The CDR3 sequence is CASSNGDESSYEQYF. The CDR3 DNA reads TGTGCCAGTAGCAATGGGGACGAGAGCTCCTACGAGCAGTACTTC.

The sample holds one count of this clonotype. The chain links TRBV10-3 to TRBJ1-5; D unclear. Per germline, CDR1 ENHRY and CDR2 SYGVKD. CDR3 length equals 13 residues. The V gene lost 7 bases and the J gene lost 1 base, with 8 bases spanning the gap. CDR3 sequence: CAIMGGSNQPQHF. CDR3 nucleotide sequence: TGTGCCATCATGGGAGGAAGCAATCAGCCCCAGCATTTT.